This T cell receptor beta chain was sequenced in a study of cytomegalovirus exposure and HLA in healthy donors. Germline lookup yields CDR1 SGHRS and CDR2 YFSETQ. Trimming stripped 0 bases from V and 4 bases from J, with 7 bases between. The CDR3 runs 13 residues. With respect to this clone: Its antigen is unidentified.

Here immunoSEQ multiplex PCR was the method, and the copy in TCRdb shows in-frame clones only, minus some. Among around 140,000 clones, about nine tenths were seen once, and the ten largest hold about 4.9%. General study findings and limits: A classifier reportedly called cytomegalovirus status with high sensitivity and specificity.

The sample was PBMCs. This sequence originates from a man aged 18 to 29 in good health and CMV-seropositive. The chain is built from TRBV5-1 and TRBJ1-1, with a weak D call TRBD1 (6 bases). The CDR3 nucleotides read TGCGCCAGCAGCTTGGGAGGGGGCACTGAAGCTTTCTTT. Encoded protein: CASSLGGGTEAFF.